This note documents a single T cell receptor (beta chain) sequence. The sample is drawn from a study of response to subunit inactivated influenza vaccine. Germline V lookup: CDR1 SGHTA, CDR2 FQGNSA. This CDR3 has 16 amino acids. J lost 8 bases, V lost 2 bases, and 8 bases had no gene match. MiXCR, applied by TCRdb to the RT-PCR reads, yields one record per CDR3 protein. Among around 710,000 distinct CDR3 sequences, around 14% were seen once, and the ten largest hold less than 9%. The source material was PBMCs from blood, sampled less than 15 days before vaccination. The chain couples TRBV7-2 to TRBJ2-1, with 11 positions matching TRBD2. This clonotype was obtained from a man aged 45-65 years who received an inactivated influenza vaccine. This CDR3 is CASSLIGTSGRDEQFF. CDR3 bases: TGTGCCAGCAGCTTAATAGGGACTAGCGGCCGGGATGAGCAGTTCTTC.